Given below is one TCR beta chain in context. Germline CDR1 SGHVS, CDR2 FQNEAQ. The CDR3 has 12 residues. V shed 5 bases and J 8 bases; nucleotides not matched to a gene: 4. This entry is derived from a study of blood T cell repertoires in COVID-19. Sequencing was performed with immunoSEQ multiplex PCR; in TCRdb, only in-frame clones are kept and a portion is missing. The sample carries about 47,000 clones, approximately 84% recorded once. The sample comprised peripheral blood. The receptor was derived from a man aged 50-59 years with acute or convalescent COVID-19. This chain uses TRBV7-8 with TRBJ1-2; the match to TRBD1 covers 8 bases. The CDR3 here is CASSPGGGGYTF. DNA of the CDR3: TGTGCCAGCAGCCCAGGGGGCGGAGGCTACACCTTC. The variable domain in full, completed from reference TRBV7-8 and TRBJ1-2, reads GAGVSQSPRYKVAKRGQDVALRCDPISGHVSLFWYQQALGQGPEFLTYFQNEAQLDKSGLPSDRFFAERPEGSVSTLKIQRTQQEDSAVYLCASSPGGGGYTFGSGTRLTVV.